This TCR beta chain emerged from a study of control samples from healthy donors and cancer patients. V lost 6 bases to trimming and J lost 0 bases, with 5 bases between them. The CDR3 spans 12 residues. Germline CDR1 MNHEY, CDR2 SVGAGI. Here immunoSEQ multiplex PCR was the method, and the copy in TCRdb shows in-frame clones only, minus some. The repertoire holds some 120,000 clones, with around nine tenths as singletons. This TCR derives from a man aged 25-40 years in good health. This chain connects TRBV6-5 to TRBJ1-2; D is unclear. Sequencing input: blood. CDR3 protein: CASRFSNYGYTF. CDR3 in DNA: TGTGCCAGCAGATTCTCTAACTATGGCTACACCTTC.